Detailed here is one TCR beta chain. The antigen is unknown. These data are taken from a study of T cell repertoires in aging, cancer and after chemotherapy. The study's findings and limits: Lymphoid organ infiltration in hematological cancer patients may impair thymic emigration or peripheral T cell expansion. Immunological memory after chemotherapy cannot be judged from the repertoire data.

This CDR3 comprises 16 residues. V was pared by 0 bases and J by 1 base, with 6 bases of the junction left unmatched. The V gene's germline CDR1 is MNHEY and CDR2 SVGAGI. Multiplex touch-down PCR with TRB-A/B primers amplified rearranged V-D-J TRB sequences. TCRdb independently ran MiXCR on the multiplex PCR reads; one entry per CDR3 protein. The table shows over a thousand distinct CDR3 sequences, with roughly 57% occurring only once. TCR beta rearrangements were amplified from peripheral blood genomic DNA. The specimen sequenced was blood. The chain has TRBV6-5 and TRBJ2-7; 7 bases map to TRBD2. The sequence was collected from a human donor with a blood cancer. The CDR3 sequence is CASSYSGGWGSYEQYF. The CDR3 nucleotides are TGTGCCAGCAGTTACTCGGGAGGGTGGGGTTCCTACGAGCAGTACTTC.